The rows below give T cell receptor beta chains drawn from one sample of a study of STAT3 mutations in large granular lymphocyte leukemia. Only in-frame clones appear in the TCRdb table, and some are missing; sequencing was by immunoSEQ multiplex PCR. The table lists fewer than 20,000 clones, approximately 84% of them singletons. The sample comprised peripheral blood mononuclear cells. Receptors were obtained from a man between 45 and 60 years old with T-cell large granular lymphocyte leukemia. Some clones in this sample may be carry-over from other donors' samples. Both conserved end residues are part of each CDR3. D genes are given only for firm matches. Size is omitted from some rows. Given values are once, few, many or a class for expanded clones.

D: NA
J: TRBJ2-5
size: NA
V: TRBV27
length: 14
CDR3: CASSLAGYQETQYF
DNA: TGTGCCAGCAGTTTAGCAGGGTACCAAGAGACCCAGTACTTC

D: NA
J: TRBJ2-7
size: NA
V: TRBV30
length: 13
CDR3: CAAGPRDSNEQYF
DNA: TGTGCCGCAGGACCGCGGGACAGCAACGAGCAGTACTTC

D: NA
J: TRBJ2-7
size: once
V: TRBV6-5
length: 13
CDR3: CASTSGLSYEQYF
DNA: TGTGCCAGCACCTCGGGTCTCTCCTACGAGCAGTACTTC

D: NA
J: TRBJ2-7
size: NA
V: TRBV28
length: 15
CDR3: CASSLRGARRGEQYF
DNA: TGTGCCAGCAGTTTACGGGGGGCGCGAAGGGGCGAGCAGTACTTC

D: TRBD2
J: TRBJ2-3
size: NA
V: TRBV19
length: 18
CDR3: CASRGLAGGATRTDTQYF
DNA: TGTGCCAGTAGGGGCCTAGCGGGGGGGGCGACTAGGACAGATACGCAGTATTTT

D: TRBD2
J: TRBJ2-2
size: NA
V: TRBV30
length: 15
CDR3: CALNKGTSNTGELFF
DNA: TGTGCCTTAAACAAAGGGACTAGTAACACCGGGGAGCTGTTTTTT

D: TRBD1
J: TRBJ1-1
size: NA
V: TRBV10-1
length: 16
CDR3: CASSIPHRGRNTEAFF
DNA: TGCGCCAGCAGTATCCCACACAGGGGCCGGAACACTGAAGCTTTCTTT

D: NA
J: TRBJ2-3
size: few
V: TRBV18
length: 15
CDR3: CASSPRLSGTDTQYF
DNA: TGTGCCAGCTCACCACGGCTAAGCGGCACAGATACGCAGTATTTT

D: TRBD1
J: TRBJ2-2
size: NA
V: TRBV29-1
length: 16
CDR3: CSVVGEGQGNTGELFF
DNA: TGCAGCGTTGTGGGGGAGGGACAGGGGAACACCGGGGAGCTGTTTTTT

D: NA
J: TRBJ2-2
size: NA
V: TRBV12-5
length: 16
CDR3: CASGQDGSSRSGELFF
DNA: TGTGCTAGTGGGCAGGACGGCTCGAGTAGGTCCGGGGAGCTGTTTTTT

D: TRBD1
J: TRBJ2-3
size: NA
V: TRBV29-1
length: 12
CDR3: CSATTGADTQYF
DNA: TGCAGCGCCACGACAGGGGCAGATACGCAGTATTTT

D: TRBD1
J: TRBJ2-7
size: NA
V: TRBV7-3
length: 15
CDR3: CASSFAGGGSYEQYF
DNA: TGTGCCAGCAGCTTCGCAGGGGGCGGCTCCTACGAGCAGTACTTC

D: TRBD2
J: TRBJ2-2
size: NA
V: TRBV5-1
length: 18
CDR3: CASSLREGRYSNTGELFF
DNA: TGCGCCAGCAGCTTGCGGGAGGGCCGGTACTCGAACACCGGGGAGCTGTTTTTT

D: NA
J: TRBJ1-5
size: NA
V: TRBV5-8
length: 15
CDR3: CASSSGIYSNQPQHF
DNA: TGTGCCAGCAGCTCAGGGATTTATAGCAATCAGCCCCAGCATTTT